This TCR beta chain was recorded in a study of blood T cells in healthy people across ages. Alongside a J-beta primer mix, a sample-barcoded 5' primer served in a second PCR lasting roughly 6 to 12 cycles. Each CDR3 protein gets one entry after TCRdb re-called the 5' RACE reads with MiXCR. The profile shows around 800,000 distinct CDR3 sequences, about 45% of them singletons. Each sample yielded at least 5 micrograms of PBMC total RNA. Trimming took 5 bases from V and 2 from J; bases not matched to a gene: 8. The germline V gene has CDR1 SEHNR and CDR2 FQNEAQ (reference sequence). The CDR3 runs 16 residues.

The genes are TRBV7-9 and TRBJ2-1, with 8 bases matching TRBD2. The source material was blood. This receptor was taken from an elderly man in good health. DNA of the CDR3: TGTGCCAGCAGCGGTACAAGCGGGAGTACCTACAATGAGCAGTTCTTC. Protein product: CASSGTSGSTYNEQFF.